This T cell receptor (beta chain) was obtained from a study of neurological immune-mediated disorders. Looking at the study overall: Among roughly 34 multiple sclerosis patients, some 31 were relapsing-remitting and 3 were secondary progressive. Study-level points and caveats: Grouping of repertoires by phylogeny put those of 18 of 34 multiple sclerosis patients into a single related-CDR3 cluster, a possible signature.

This clonotype occurred many times. Antigen specificity is unknown. Preparation of the unsorted libraries drew on 2 million PBMCs stored at -80 C. As for the cDNA, it was generated by 5'RACE with 10-nucleotide random UMIs. TCRdb independently ran MiXCR on the 5' RACE reads; one entry per CDR3 protein. Here the sample spans about 46,000 distinct CDR3 sequences, around 2.9% being singletons. The clonotype was recovered from a woman in her fifties or sixties with multiple sclerosis. The sequencing input was PBMCs.

The CDR3, as DNA: TGCAGTGTTAGTGGTCGGCGGTATAGACAAGAGACCCAGTACTTC. Amino acids: CSVSGRRYRQETQYF. The rearrangement links TRBV20-1 to TRBJ2-5, with D uncertain. Trimming left V 7 bases short and J 2 bases short, with 20 bases between. This CDR3 contains 15 residues. The germline V gene encodes CDR1 DFQATT and CDR2 SNEGSKA (reference sequence).